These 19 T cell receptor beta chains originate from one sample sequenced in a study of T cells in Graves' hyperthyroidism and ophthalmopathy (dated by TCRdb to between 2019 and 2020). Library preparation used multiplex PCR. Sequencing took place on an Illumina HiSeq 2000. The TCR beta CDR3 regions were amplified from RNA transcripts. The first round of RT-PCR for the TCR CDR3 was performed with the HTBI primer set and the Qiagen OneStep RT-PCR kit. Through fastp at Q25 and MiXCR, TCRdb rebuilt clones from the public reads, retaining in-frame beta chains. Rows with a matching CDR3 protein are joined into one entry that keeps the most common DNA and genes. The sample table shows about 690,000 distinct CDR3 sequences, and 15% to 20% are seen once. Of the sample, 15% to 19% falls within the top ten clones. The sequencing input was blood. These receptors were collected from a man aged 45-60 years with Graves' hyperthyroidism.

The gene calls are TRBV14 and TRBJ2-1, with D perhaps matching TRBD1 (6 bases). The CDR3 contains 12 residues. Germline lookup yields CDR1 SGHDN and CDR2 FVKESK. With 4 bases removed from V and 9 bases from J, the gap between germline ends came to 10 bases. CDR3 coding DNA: TGTGCCAGCAGCCTAAACAGGGTTGAGCAGTTCTTC. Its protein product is CASSLNRVEQFF.

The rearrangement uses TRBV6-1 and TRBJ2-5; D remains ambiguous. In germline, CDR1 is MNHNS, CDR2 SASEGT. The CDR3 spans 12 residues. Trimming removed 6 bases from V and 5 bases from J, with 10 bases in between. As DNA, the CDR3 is TGTGCCAGCAGGCTACCCTCGGAGACCCAGTACTTC. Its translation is CASRLPSETQYF.

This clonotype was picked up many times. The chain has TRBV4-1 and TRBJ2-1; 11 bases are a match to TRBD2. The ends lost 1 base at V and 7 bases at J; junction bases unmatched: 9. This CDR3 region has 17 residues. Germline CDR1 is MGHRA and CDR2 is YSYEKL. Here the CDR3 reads CASSQVASGRIGNEQFF. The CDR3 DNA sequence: TGCGCCAGCAGCCAAGTGGCTAGCGGGAGGATCGGAAATGAGCAGTTCTTC.

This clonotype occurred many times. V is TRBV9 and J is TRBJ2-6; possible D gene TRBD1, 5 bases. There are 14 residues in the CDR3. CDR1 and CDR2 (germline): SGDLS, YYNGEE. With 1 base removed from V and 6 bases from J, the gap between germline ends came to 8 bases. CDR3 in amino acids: CASSVQGAANVLTF. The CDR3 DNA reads TGTGCCAGCAGCGTACAGGGTGCGGCCAACGTCCTGACTTTC.

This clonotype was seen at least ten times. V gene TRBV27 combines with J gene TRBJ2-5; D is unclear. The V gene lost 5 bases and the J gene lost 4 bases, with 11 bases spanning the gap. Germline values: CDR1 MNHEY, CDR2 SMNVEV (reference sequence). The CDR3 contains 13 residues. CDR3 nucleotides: TGTGCCAGCAGTCAATGGTTCGGAGAGACCCAGTACTTC. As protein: CASSQWFGETQYF.

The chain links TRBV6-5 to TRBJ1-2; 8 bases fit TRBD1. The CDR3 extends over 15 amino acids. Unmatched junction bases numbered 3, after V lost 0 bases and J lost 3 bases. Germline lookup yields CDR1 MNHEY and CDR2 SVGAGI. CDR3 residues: CASSYSGQEHYGYTF. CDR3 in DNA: TGTGCCAGCAGTTACTCGGGACAGGAACACTATGGCTACACCTTC.

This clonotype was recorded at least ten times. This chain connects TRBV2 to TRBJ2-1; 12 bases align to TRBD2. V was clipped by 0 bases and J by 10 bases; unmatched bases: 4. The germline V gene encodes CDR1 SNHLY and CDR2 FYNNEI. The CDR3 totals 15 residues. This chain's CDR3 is CASSEARLAGDEQFF. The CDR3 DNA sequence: TGTGCCAGCAGTGAAGCCCGACTAGCGGGAGACGAGCAGTTCTTC.

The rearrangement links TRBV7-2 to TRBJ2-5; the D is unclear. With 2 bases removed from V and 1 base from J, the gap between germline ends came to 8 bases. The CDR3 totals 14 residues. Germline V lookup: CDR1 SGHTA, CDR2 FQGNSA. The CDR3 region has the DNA TGTGCCAGCAGCTTACAGGCAAGCCAAGAGACCCAGTACTTC. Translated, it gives CASSLQASQETQYF.

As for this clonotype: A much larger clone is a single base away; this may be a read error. The CDR3 DNA reads as TGCAGCGTTGTTTCATCCGGGATTAATGAGCAGTACTTC. Its translation is CSVVSSGINEQYF. V gene TRBV29-1 combines with J gene TRBJ2-1; possibly TRBD2 for D (5 bases). TRBJ2-7 explains the end of the DNA better; the J call may be wrong. There are 13 residues in the CDR3. Germline-derived CDR1 and CDR2 are SQVTM and ANQGSEA.

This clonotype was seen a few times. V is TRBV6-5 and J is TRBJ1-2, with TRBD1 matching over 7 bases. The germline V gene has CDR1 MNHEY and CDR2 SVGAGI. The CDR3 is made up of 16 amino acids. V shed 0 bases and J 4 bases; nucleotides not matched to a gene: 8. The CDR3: CASSYSVGRGLYGYTF. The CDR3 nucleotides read TGTGCCAGCAGTTACTCGGTCGGAAGGGGGCTCTATGGCTACACCTTC.

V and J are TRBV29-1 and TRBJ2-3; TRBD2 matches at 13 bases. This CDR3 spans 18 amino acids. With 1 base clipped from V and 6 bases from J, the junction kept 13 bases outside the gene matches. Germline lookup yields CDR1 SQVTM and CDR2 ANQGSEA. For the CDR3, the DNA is TGCAGCGTTGAAGGGACTCGGACTAGCGGGAGAATTGCGGATACGCAGTATTTT. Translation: CSVEGTRTSGRIADTQYF.

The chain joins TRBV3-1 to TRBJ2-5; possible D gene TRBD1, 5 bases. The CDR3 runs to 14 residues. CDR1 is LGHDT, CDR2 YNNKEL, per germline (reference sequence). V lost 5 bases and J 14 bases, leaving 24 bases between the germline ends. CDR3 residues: CASSSQGEKGSFYF. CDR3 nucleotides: TGTGCCAGCAGCTCCCAAGGAGAAAAGGGGTCGTTCTACTTC.

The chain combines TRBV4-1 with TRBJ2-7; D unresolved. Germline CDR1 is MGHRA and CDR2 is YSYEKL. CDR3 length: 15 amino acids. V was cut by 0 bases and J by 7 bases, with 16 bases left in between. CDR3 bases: TGCGCCAGCAGCCAAGAGAATAGGGTGGTGGATGAGCAGTACTTC. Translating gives CASSQENRVVDEQYF.

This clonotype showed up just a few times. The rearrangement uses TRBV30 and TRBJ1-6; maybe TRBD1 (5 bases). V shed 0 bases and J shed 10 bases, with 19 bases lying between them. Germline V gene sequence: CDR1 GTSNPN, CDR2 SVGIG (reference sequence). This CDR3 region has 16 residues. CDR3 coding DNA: TGTGCCTGGAGTGTAAGGGAGATGGGGGGAAGATCACCCCTCCACTTT. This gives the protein CAWSVREMGGRSPLHF.

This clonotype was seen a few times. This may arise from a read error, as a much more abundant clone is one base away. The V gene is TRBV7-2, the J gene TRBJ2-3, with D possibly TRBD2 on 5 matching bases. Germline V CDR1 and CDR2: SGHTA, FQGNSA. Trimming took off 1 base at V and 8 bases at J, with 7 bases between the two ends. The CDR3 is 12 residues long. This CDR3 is CASSLEEGTQYF. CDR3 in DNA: TGTGCCAGCAGCTTAGAAGAGGGTACGCAGTATTTT.

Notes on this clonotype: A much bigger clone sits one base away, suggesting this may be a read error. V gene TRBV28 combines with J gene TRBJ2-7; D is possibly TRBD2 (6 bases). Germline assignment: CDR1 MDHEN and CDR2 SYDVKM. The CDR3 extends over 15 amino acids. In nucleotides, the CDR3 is TGTGCCAGCAGCCTCGCTCGGGAGATTATCTACGAGCAGCACTTC. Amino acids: CASSLAREIIYEQHF.

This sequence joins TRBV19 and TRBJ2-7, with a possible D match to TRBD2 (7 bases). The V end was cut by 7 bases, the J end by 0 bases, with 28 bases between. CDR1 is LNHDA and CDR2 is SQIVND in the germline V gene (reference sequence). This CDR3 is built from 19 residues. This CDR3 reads CASKRTVAQTSYASYEQYF. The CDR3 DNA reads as TGTGCCAGTAAGCGGACAGTTGCCCAGACTAGCTACGCCTCCTACGAGCAGTACTTC.

For the CDR3, the DNA is TGTGCCAGCAGTCCCCGACCCCCGACTAGCGAATACAATGAGCAGTTCTTC. This translates into CASSPRPPTSEYNEQFF. J is TRBJ2-1 and V is TRBV2; 8 bases fit TRBD2. With 5 bases clipped from V and 4 bases from J, the junction kept 13 bases outside the gene matches. CDR3 length equals 17 residues. Germline V CDR1 and CDR2: SNHLY, FYNNEI.

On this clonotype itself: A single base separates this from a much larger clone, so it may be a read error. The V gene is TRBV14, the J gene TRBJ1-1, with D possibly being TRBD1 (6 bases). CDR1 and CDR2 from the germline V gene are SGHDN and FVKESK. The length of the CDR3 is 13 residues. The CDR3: CANSRREDSEAFF. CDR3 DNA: TGTGCCAACAGCCGACGAGAGGACAGCGAAGCTTTCTTT.